The 19 T cell receptor beta chains reported below all come from one sample, sequenced in a study of OX40 agonist ivuxolimab in advanced cancers. The library was prepared using the immunoSEQ multiplex PCR assay. TCRdb limited this immuneACCESS table to in-frame rearrangements with V and J called. A share of clones is missing; checked studies link under half to unresolved V genes, and the rest is unexplained. A total of fewer than 120,000 clones appear in this sample, more than 70% of them only once. 0.25% to 0.3% of the sample is in the top ten clones. Sequenced material: CD4+ or CD8+ T cells sorted from blood, taken in a trial of the OX40 agonist ivuxolimab. All receptors derive from an adult with an advanced solid tumor such as melanoma, head and neck, liver or kidney cancer.

The rearrangement joins TRBV6-5 to TRBJ2-1; possible D gene TRBD2, 6 bases. CDR1 is MNHEY, CDR2 SVGAGI, per germline. The CDR3 is made up of 13 amino acids. V was cut by 6 bases and J by 7 bases, with 13 bases left in between. The CDR3 loop reads CASRPGSANEQFF. DNA of the CDR3: TGTGCCAGCAGGCCCGGGAGTGCGAATGAGCAGTTCTTC.

The V call is TRBV7-2, the J call TRBJ1-1, with D possibly TRBD1 on 6 matching bases. Germline V gene sequence: CDR1 SGHTA, CDR2 FQGNSA. Trimming removed 2 bases at V and 5 bases at J, with 15 bases between. The length of the CDR3 is 15 residues. CDR3 loop: CASSLTGAPLTEAFF. Here the CDR3 DNA reads TGTGCCAGCAGCTTAACGGGGGCTCCGTTAACTGAAGCTTTCTTT.

The rearrangement uses TRBV5-1 and TRBJ2-3, with TRBD2 identical over 12 bases. The trim removed 0 bases at V and 3 bases at J, leaving 5 bases unmatched. The CDR3 runs to 17 residues. CDR1 SGHRS and CDR2 YFSETQ come from the germline V gene. CDR3 loop: CASSLGVLAGGTDTQYF. The CDR3 nucleotides read TGCGCCAGCAGCTTGGGTGTCCTAGCGGGAGGGACAGATACGCAGTATTTT.

The rearrangement joins TRBV5-1 to TRBJ1-4; TRBD1 agrees at 7 bases. V trimming: 4 bases; J trimming: 8 bases; junction bases outside the gene matches: 14. CDR3 length: 16 residues. Germline lookup yields CDR1 SGHRS and CDR2 YFSETQ. In DNA form, the CDR3 reads TGCGCCAGCAGCCAACAATCGGGACAGAATATAGAAAAACTGTTTTTT. This encodes CASSQQSGQNIEKLFF.

The chain carries TRBV19 and TRBJ1-1; D is undetermined. Germline V gene data show CDR1 as LNHDA and CDR2 as SQIVND (reference sequence). V was pared by 3 bases and J by 0 bases, with 8 bases between. The CDR3 has 14 residues. The CDR3 nucleotides read TGTGCCAGTAGTATCGAGGGTTTGAACACTGAAGCTTTCTTT. Amino acids: CASSIEGLNTEAFF. Supplemented by reference TRBV19 and TRBJ1-1, the full variable domain reads DGGITQSPKYLFRKEGQNVTLSCEQNLNHDAMYWYRQDPGQGLRLIYYSQIVNDFQKGDIAEGYSVSREKKESFPLTVTSAQKNPTAFYLCASSIEGLNTEAFFGQGTRLTVV.

This chain uses TRBV5-1 with TRBJ2-7; D perhaps matches TRBD1 (6 bases). Deletions cut 4 bases from V and 3 bases from J, with 14 bases between. CDR3 size: 14 residues. Per germline, CDR1 SGHRS and CDR2 YFSETQ. The CDR3 nucleotides are TGCGCCAGCAGCGTTGACAGGATTCACTACGAGCAGTACTTC. The encoded protein is CASSVDRIHYEQYF.

This chain joins TRBV11-2 and TRBJ2-6; D gene uncertain. Germline lookup yields CDR1 SGHAT and CDR2 FQNNGV. The CDR3 spans 15 residues. Trimming shortened V by 3 bases and J by 4 bases, and 10 bases separated the two germline ends. The CDR3 bases are TGTGCCAGCAGCTTCTCAGTATCCGGGGCCAACGTCCTGACTTTC. Translation gives CASSFSVSGANVLTF.

The chain employs TRBV5-1 and TRBJ1-1; D possibly corresponds to TRBD1 (5 bases). V lost 0 bases and J lost 10, with 16 bases in between. The CDR3 spans 14 residues. Germline V gene lookup returns CDR1 SGHRS and CDR2 YFSETQ. CDR3 in DNA: TGCGCCAGCAGCTTGGAGGTGACAGAAGTTGGAGCTTTCTTT. It translates to CASSLEVTEVGAFF.

The genes are TRBV28 and TRBJ2-3; D unclear. Trimming cost V 2 bases and J 5 bases, with 20 bases left between them. CDR1 and CDR2 (germline): MDHEN, SYDVKM. The CDR3 spans 17 residues. The CDR3 DNA sequence: TGTGCCAGCAGTTTAATTACCGAGACCCGACCCGGAGATACGCAGTATTTT. This translates into CASSLITETRPGDTQYF.

This clone was counted a single time. This chain joins TRBV18 and TRBJ1-5; TRBD1 matches at 7 bases. There are 16 residues in the CDR3. With V trimmed by 3 bases and J by 2 bases, 7 bases remained unmatched. The V gene's germline CDR1 is KGHSH and CDR2 LQKENI. CDR3 in amino acids: CASSPPGQARNQPQHF. The CDR3, as DNA: TGTGCCAGCTCACCCCCCGGACAGGCGCGCAATCAGCCCCAGCATTTT.

The chain couples TRBV11-2 to TRBJ2-3, with 7 nucleotides matching TRBD2. The V gene's germline CDR1 is SGHAT and CDR2 FQNNGV. There are 15 residues in the CDR3. V trimming: 6 bases; J trimming: 2 bases; junction bases outside the gene matches: 8. CDR3 in amino acids: CASSSGWDYTDTQYF. In DNA form, the CDR3 reads TGTGCCAGCAGTTCGGGTTGGGACTACACAGATACGCAGTATTTT.

V is TRBV9 and J is TRBJ1-1; TRBD1 matches 10 bases. The J segment lost 5 bases and the V segment lost 0 bases, leaving 4 bases of the junction unmatched. The CDR3 contains 15 residues. Germline CDR1 and CDR2: SGDLS and YYNGEE. The CDR3 loop reads CASSVGDRGRTEAFF. CDR3 DNA: TGTGCCAGCAGCGTAGGGGACAGGGGAAGGACTGAAGCTTTCTTT.

This chain connects TRBV7-9 to TRBJ2-7; TRBD2 aligns across 8 bases. Germline CDR1 reads SEHNR; CDR2 reads FQNEAQ (reference sequence). V dropped 1 base and J dropped 0; count of bases not matched to a gene: 8. CDR3 length: 17 amino acids. The CDR3 is CASSLDSGVVGSYEQYF. The CDR3 DNA reads as TGTGCCAGCAGCTTAGATAGCGGGGTAGTTGGCTCCTACGAGCAGTACTTC.

The V and J genes are TRBV4-3 and TRBJ1-5; a possible D gene is TRBD1 (5 bases). Germline V gene data show CDR1 as LGHNA and CDR2 as YSLEER. The CDR3 sequence is 14 residues long. With 1 base removed from V and 7 bases from J, the gap between germline ends came to 11 bases. This CDR3 reads CASSQVWGGQPQHF. The CDR3 DNA reads TGCGCCAGCAGCCAAGTCTGGGGCGGGCAGCCCCAGCATTTT.

The V gene is TRBV4-1, the J gene TRBJ2-5, with a possible D match to TRBD2 (5 bases). The V gene's germline CDR1 is MGHRA and CDR2 YSYEKL. The ends were cut back, 4 bases at V and 5 bases at J, with 26 bases in the middle. The CDR3 sequence is 18 residues long. CDR3 DNA sequence: TGCGCCAGCAGCCGGAGGCCTATGGATCCGGACCCCGGTGAGACCCAGTACTTC. It encodes CASSRRPMDPDPGETQYF.

The chain carries TRBV19 and TRBJ2-2; 9 bases align to TRBD1. Losses at the gene ends were 6 bases for V and 5 bases for J; bases not matched to a gene: 10. Looked up from germline, CDR1 is LNHDA and CDR2 is SQIVND (reference sequence). This CDR3 is built from 16 residues. CDR3 DNA sequence: TGTGCCAGTAGCCCTAGGGGACAGGGTCGGACCGGGGAGCTGTTTTTT. Translation gives CASSPRGQGRTGELFF.

The V gene is TRBV7-2, the J gene TRBJ1-2; D uncertain. Per germline, CDR1 SGHTA and CDR2 FQGNSA. This CDR3 region has 14 residues. V was trimmed by 5 bases and J by 6 bases, leaving 16 bases between them. The CDR3 region is CASSPNPIRDGYTF. Written as DNA, the CDR3 is TGTGCCAGCAGCCCCAACCCCATTCGTGATGGCTACACCTTC.

This rearrangement joins TRBV7-9 to TRBJ2-1; 7 positions agree with TRBD2. With 2 bases clipped from V and 10 bases from J, the junction kept 11 bases outside the gene matches. The germline V gene encodes CDR1 SEHNR and CDR2 FQNEAQ (reference sequence). The CDR3 spans 15 residues. CDR3 in DNA: TGTGCCAGCAGCTTAAGCGGTCTGAGCGGGGTCGAGCAGTTCTTC. Translating gives CASSLSGLSGVEQFF.

The chain has TRBV7-2 and TRBJ2-1, with a possible D match to TRBD1 (5 bases). CDR1 and CDR2 (germline): SGHTA, FQGNSA. CDR3 length equals 15 residues. V was shortened by 1 base and J by 1 base, with 8 bases between the two germline ends. The chain's CDR3 is CASSLGGRSYNEQFF. Written as DNA, the CDR3 is TGTGCCAGCAGCTTAGGGGGCCGGTCCTACAATGAGCAGTTCTTC.